A selection of T cell receptor beta chains follows, all from one sample in a study of blood T cell repertoires in COVID-19. TCRdb keeps only in-frame clones here, not all; method: immunoSEQ multiplex PCR. The sample shows 350,000 to 400,000 clones, less than 90% of them seen only once. The sample consisted of PBMCs or T cells enriched from blood (not recorded which). Source of these receptors: a woman under 40 who had recovered from COVID-19. CDR3s include the opening cysteine and the closing phenylalanine or tryptophan. D genes are given only for firm matches. Some rows mark clone size as missing; the rest say once, few, many or name a class of expanded clone.

D: TRBD1
V: TRBV19
J: TRBJ2-4
size: once
CDR3: CASSTRTGIAKNIQYF
DNA: TGTGCCAGTAGTACCCGGACAGGTATAGCCAAAAACATTCAGTACTTC

D: TRBD1
V: TRBV6-5
J: TRBJ1-2
size: .
CDR3: CASGGQAGNYGYTF
DNA: TGTGCCAGCGGGGGACAGGCGGGGAACTATGGCTACACCTTC

D: TRBD2
V: TRBV5-1
J: TRBJ2-1
size: once
CDR3: CASSSGTSGSPDNEQFF
DNA: TGCGCCAGCAGCTCGGGGACTAGCGGGAGTCCCGACAATGAGCAGTTCTTC

D: TRBD1
V: TRBV27
J: TRBJ1-1
size: .
CDR3: CASSSEQGLDTEAFF
DNA: TGTGCCAGCAGTTCAGAACAGGGGTTGGACACTGAAGCTTTCTTT

D: .
V: TRBV7-9
J: TRBJ2-3
size: .
CDR3: CASSTWEDTQYF
DNA: TGTGCCAGCAGTACTTGGGAGGATACGCAGTATTTT

D: .
V: TRBV4-2
J: TRBJ2-1
size: .
CDR3: CASSQAVTGGEQFF
DNA: TGTGCCAGCAGCCAAGCAGTTACCGGCGGTGAGCAGTTCTTC

D: .
V: TRBV3-1/TRBV3-2
J: TRBJ2-1
size: .
CDR3: CASSQELTPGGNEQFF
DNA: TGTGCCAGCAGCCAAGAACTGACCCCGGGTGGCAATGAGCAGTTCTTC

D: .
V: TRBV25-1
J: TRBJ2-1
size: .
CDR3: CASRDYPPNNEQFF
DNA: TGTGCCAGCAGAGACTACCCTCCAAACAATGAGCAGTTCTTC

D: TRBD1
V: TRBV9
J: TRBJ1-1
size: .
CDR3: CASSGTVMNTEAFF
DNA: TGTGCCAGCAGTGGGACAGTCATGAACACTGAAGCTTTCTTT

D: .
V: TRBV9
J: TRBJ1-2
size: .
CDR3: CASSVGGRNYGYTF
DNA: TGTGCCAGCAGCGTAGGGGGCAGGAACTATGGCTACACCTTC

D: TRBD1
V: TRBV7-6
J: TRBJ1-5
size: .
CDR3: CASSLGSGTAPQHF
DNA: TGTGCCAGCAGCTTAGGGTCCGGGACAGCGCCCCAGCATTTT

D: .
V: TRBV29-1
J: TRBJ2-1
size: .
CDR3: CSAPTLSSYNEQFF
DNA: TGCAGCGCCCCTACGTTAAGCTCCTACAATGAGCAGTTCTTC

D: TRBD1
V: TRBV14
J: TRBJ1-2
size: .
CDR3: CASSQDQGADYGYTF
DNA: TGTGCCAGCAGCCAAGACCAGGGGGCTGACTATGGCTACACCTTC

D: TRBD2
V: TRBV29-1
J: TRBJ2-7
size: .
CDR3: CSVDLGGSVYEQYF
DNA: TGCAGCGTTGATTTGGGGGGGAGCGTGTACGAGCAGTACTTC

D: .
V: TRBV19
J: TRBJ1-2
size: .
CDR3: CASSIDSDINYGYTF
DNA: TGTGCCAGTAGTATAGACTCGGACATAAACTATGGCTACACCTTC

D: TRBD1
V: TRBV10-2
J: TRBJ2-3
size: .
CDR3: CASSEDRGSTDTQYF
DNA: TGCGCCAGCAGTGAGGACAGGGGAAGCACAGATACGCAGTATTTT

D: .
V: TRBV27
J: TRBJ1-5
size: once
CDR3: CASSWQVNQPQHF
DNA: TGTGCCAGCAGTTGGCAGGTCAATCAGCCCCAGCATTTT

D: .
V: TRBV27
J: TRBJ1-5
size: .
CDR3: CASSLQVKSNQPQHF
DNA: TGTGCCAGCAGTTTACAGGTAAAAAGCAATCAGCCCCAGCATTTT

D: .
V: TRBV4-1
J: TRBJ1-2
size: .
CDR3: CASSQGHANYGYTF
DNA: TGCGCCAGCAGCCAAGGGCACGCTAACTATGGCTACACCTTC

D: TRBD1
V: TRBV29-1
J: TRBJ2-5
size: .
CDR3: CSAWTGLGQETQYF
DNA: TGCAGCGCCTGGACAGGATTAGGGCAAGAGACCCAGTACTTC

D: TRBD1
V: TRBV18
J: TRBJ2-7
size: .
CDR3: CASSGDRENEQYF
DNA: TGTGCCAGCTCAGGGGACAGGGAAAACGAGCAGTACTTC

D: .
V: TRBV28
J: TRBJ2-7
size: .
CDR3: CASSSSRVFYEQYF
DNA: TGTGCCAGCAGTTCCTCGAGGGTTTTTTACGAGCAGTACTTC